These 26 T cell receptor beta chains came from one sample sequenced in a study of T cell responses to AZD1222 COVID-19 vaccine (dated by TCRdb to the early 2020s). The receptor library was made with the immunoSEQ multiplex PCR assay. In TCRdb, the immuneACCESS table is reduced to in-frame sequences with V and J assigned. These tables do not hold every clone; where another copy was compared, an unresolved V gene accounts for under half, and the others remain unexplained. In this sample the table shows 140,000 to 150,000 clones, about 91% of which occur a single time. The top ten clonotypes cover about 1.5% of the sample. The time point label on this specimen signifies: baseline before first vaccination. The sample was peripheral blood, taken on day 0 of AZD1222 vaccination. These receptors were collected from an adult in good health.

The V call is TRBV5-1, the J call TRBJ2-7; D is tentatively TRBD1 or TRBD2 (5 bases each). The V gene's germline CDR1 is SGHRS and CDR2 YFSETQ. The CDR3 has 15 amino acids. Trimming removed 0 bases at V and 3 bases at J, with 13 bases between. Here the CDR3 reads CASSLGDPWDYEQYF. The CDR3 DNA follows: TGCGCCAGCAGCTTGGGGGACCCCTGGGACTACGAGCAGTACTTC.

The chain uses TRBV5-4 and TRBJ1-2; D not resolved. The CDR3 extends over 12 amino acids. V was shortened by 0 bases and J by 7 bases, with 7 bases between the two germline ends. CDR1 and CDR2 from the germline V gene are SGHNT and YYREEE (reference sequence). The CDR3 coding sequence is TGTGCCAGCAGCTTGGATGTAACTGGCTACACCTTC. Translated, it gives CASSLDVTGYTF.

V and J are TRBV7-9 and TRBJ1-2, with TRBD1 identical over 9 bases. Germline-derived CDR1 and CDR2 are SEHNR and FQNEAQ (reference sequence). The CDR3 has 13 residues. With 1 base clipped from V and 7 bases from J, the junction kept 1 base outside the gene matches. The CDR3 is CASSLGDRVGYTF. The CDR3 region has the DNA TGTGCCAGCAGCTTAGGGGACAGGGTTGGCTACACCTTC.

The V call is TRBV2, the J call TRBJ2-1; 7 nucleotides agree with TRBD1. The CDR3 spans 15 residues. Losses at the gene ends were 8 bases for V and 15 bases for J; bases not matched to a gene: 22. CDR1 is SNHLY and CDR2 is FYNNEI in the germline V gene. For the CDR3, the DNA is TGTGCCAGCGACAGGGCCCAAGGTAGCCAACCCTATCGGTTCTTC. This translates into CASDRAQGSQPYRFF.

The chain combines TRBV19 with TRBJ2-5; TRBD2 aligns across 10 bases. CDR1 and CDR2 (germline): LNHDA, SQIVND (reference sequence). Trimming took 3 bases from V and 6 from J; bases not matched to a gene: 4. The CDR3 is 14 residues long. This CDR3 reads CASSIGTSVQTQYF. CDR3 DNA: TGTGCCAGTAGTATCGGGACTAGCGTTCAGACCCAGTACTTC.

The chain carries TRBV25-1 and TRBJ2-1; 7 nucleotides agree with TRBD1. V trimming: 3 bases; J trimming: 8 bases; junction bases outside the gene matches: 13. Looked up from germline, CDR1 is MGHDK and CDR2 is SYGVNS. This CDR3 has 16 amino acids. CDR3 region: CASSDKTGWSLDEQFF. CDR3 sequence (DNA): TGTGCCAGCAGTGATAAGACAGGGTGGTCGTTGGATGAGCAGTTCTTC.

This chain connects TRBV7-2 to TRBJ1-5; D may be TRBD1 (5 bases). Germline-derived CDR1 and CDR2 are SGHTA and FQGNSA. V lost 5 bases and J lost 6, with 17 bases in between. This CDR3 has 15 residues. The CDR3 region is CASSNNLGGGQPQHF. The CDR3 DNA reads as TGTGCCAGCAGCAACAATCTGGGGGGAGGTCAGCCCCAGCATTTT.

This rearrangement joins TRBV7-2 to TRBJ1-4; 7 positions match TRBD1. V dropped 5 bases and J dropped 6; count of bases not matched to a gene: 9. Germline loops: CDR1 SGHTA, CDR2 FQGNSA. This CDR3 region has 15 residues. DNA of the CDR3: TGTGCCAGCAGCCCCCGACAGGGACTCTATGAAAAACTGTTTTTT. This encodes CASSPRQGLYEKLFF.

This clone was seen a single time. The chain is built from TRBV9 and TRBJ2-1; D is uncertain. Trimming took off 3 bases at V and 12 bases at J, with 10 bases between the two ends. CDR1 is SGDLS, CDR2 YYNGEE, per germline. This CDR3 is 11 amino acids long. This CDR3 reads CASSGTVGQFF. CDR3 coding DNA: TGTGCCAGCAGCGGGACCGTTGGGCAGTTCTTC. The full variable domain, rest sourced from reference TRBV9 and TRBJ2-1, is DSGVTQTPKHLITATGQRVTLRCSPRSGDLSVYWYQQSLDQGLQFLIQYYNGEERAKGNILERFSAQQFPDLHSELNLSSLELGDSALYFCASSGTVGQFFGPGTRLTVL.

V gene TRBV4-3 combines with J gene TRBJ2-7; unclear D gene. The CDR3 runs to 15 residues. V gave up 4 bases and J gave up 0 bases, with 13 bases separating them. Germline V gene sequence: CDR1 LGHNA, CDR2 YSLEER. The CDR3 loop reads CASSLDRGGSYEQYF. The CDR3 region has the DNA TGCGCCAGCAGCCTGGATCGTGGTGGCTCCTACGAGCAGTACTTC.

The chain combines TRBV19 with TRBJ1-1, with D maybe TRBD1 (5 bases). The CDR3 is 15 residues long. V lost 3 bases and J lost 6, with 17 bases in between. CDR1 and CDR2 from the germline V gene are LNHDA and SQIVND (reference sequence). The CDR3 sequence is CASSIYGTSGSEAFF. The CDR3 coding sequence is TGTGCCAGTAGTATTTACGGGACCTCAGGGTCTGAAGCTTTCTTT.

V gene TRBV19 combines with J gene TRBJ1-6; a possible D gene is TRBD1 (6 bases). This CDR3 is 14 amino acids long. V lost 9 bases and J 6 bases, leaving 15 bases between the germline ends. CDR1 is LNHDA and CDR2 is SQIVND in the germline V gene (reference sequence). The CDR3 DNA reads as TGTGCCAGCTCCTCAGGGGTCACTAATTCACCCCTCCACTTT. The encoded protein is CASSSGVTNSPLHF.

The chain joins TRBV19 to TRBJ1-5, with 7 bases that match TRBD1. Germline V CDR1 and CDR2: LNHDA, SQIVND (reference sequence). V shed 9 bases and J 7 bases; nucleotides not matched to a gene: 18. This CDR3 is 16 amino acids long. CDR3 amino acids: CASGGLYRGGKQPQHF. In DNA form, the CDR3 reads TGTGCCAGCGGGGGGCTCTACAGGGGAGGGAAACAGCCCCAGCATTTT.

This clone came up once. As DNA, the CDR3 is TGTGCCAGCGGGGGGACGGGGGAAGCTTTCTTT. Its translation: CASGGTGEAFF. V gene TRBV2 combines with J gene TRBJ1-1, with a possible D match to TRBD1 (5 bases). The CDR3 length is 11 residues. Germline CDR1 reads SNHLY; CDR2 reads FYNNEI. Trimming removed 8 bases from V and 8 bases from J, with 12 bases in between.

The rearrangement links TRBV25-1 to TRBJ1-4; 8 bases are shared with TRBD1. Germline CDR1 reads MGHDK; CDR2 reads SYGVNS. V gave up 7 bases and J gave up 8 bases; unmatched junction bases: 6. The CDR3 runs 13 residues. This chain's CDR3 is CASKRQGYEKLFF. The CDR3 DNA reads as TGTGCCAGCAAGCGACAGGGGTACGAAAAACTGTTTTTT. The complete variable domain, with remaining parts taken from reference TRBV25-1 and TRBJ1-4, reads EADIYQTPRYLVIGTGKKITLECSQTMGHDKMYWYQQDPGMELHLIHYSYGVNSTEKGDLSSESTVSRIRTEHFPLTLESARPSHTSQYLCASKRQGYEKLFFGSGTQLSVL.

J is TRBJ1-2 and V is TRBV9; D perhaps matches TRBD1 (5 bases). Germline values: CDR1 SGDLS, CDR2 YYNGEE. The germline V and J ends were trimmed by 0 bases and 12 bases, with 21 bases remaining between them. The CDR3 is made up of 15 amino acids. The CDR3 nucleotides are TGTGCCAGCAGCGTAGCCGAGGGACGAATAAGTCCCCACACCTTC. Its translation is CASSVAEGRISPHTF.

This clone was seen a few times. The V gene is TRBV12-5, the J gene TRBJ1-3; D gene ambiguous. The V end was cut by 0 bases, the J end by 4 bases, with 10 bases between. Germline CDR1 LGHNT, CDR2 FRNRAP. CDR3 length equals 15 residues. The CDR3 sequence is CASGLVQGHGNTIYF. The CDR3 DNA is TGTGCTAGTGGTTTGGTACAAGGGCACGGAAACACCATATATTTT.

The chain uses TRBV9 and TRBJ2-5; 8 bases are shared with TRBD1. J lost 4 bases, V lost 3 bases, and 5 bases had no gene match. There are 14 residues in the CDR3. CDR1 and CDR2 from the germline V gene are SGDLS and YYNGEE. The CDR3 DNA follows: TGTGCCAGCAGCGGACCAGGGGGCTTAGAGACCCAGTACTTC. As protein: CASSGPGGLETQYF.

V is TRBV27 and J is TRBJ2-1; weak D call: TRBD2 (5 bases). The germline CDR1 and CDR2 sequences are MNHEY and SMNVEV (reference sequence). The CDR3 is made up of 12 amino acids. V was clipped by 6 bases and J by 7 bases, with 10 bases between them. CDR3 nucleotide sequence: TGTGCCAGCAGCCCAAGCGGTAATGAGCAGTTCTTC. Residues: CASSPSGNEQFF.

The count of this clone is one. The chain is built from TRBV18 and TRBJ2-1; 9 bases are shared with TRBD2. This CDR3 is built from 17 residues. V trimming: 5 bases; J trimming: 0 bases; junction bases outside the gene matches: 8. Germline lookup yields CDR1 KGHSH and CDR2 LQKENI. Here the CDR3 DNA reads TGTGCCAGCTCATCTATGCTAGCGGGGAGCTCCTACAATGAGCAGTTCTTC. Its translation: CASSSMLAGSSYNEQFF. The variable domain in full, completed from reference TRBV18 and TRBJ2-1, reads NAGVMQNPRHLVRRRGQEARLRCSPMKGHSHVYWYRQLPEEGLKFMVYLQKENIIDESGMPKERFSAEFPKEGPSILRIQQVVRGDSAAYFCASSSMLAGSSYNEQFFGPGTRLTVL.

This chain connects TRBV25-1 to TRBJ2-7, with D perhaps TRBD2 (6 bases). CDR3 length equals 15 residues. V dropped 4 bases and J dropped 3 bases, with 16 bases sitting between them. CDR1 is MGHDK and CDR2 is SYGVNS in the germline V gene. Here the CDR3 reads CASSGRVAAYYEQYF. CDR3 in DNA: TGTGCCAGCAGTGGAAGGGTAGCGGCATACTACGAGCAGTACTTC.

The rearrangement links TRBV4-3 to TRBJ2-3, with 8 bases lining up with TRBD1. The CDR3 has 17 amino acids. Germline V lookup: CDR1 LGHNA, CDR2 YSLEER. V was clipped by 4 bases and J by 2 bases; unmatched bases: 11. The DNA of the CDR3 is TGCGCCAGCAGCCGGACTTCGACAGGGGTGTTCACAGATACGCAGTATTTT. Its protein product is CASSRTSTGVFTDTQYF.

This chain's CDR3 is CASSSGTGYGEQFF. The DNA of the CDR3 is TGTGCCAGCAGTTCCGGGACAGGGTACGGTGAGCAGTTCTTC. This chain connects TRBV27 to TRBJ2-1, with 9 bases identical to TRBD1. V lost 4 bases and J lost 9; bases outside the gene matches: 7. Per germline, CDR1 MNHEY and CDR2 SMNVEV (reference sequence). The CDR3 runs to 14 residues.

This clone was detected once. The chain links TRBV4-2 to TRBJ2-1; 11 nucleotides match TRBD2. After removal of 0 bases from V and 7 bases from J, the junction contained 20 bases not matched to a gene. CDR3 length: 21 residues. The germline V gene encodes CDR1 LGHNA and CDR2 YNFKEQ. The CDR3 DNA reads TGTGCCAGCAGCCAAGAGGTGGACTTAGCGGGGGGGCCGTGGGTGTTGAATGAGCAGTTCTTC. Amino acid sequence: CASSQEVDLAGGPWVLNEQFF.

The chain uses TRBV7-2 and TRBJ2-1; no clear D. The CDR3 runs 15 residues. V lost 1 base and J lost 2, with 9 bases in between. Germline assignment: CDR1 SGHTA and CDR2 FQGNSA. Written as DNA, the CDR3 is TGTGCCAGCAGCTTAGGCCCGGTCCCCTACAATGAGCAGTTCTTC. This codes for CASSLGPVPYNEQFF.

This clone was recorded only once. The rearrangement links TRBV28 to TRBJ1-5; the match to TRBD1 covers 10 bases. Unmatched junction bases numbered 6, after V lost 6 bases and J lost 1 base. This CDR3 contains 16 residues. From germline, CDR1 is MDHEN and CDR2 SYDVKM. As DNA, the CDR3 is TGTGCCAGCAGGGTGACAGGGGGCTTAAGCAATCAGCCCCAGCATTTT. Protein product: CASRVTGGLSNQPQHF. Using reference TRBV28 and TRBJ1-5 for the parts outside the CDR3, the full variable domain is DVKVTQSSRYLVKRTGEKVFLECVQDMDHENMFWYRQDPGLGLRLIYFSYDVKMKEKGDIPEGYSVSREKKERFSLILESASTNQTSMYLCASRVTGGLSNQPQHFGDGTRLSIL.